Detailed here is one TCR beta chain. Its antigen remains unidentified. Per-nucleotide qualities are absent, and no much larger clonotype sits a single base away. The CDR3, cysteine through phenylalanine, is 14 amino acids long. CDR3 DNA only is kept here, 42 bases in frame from base 1. In the germline V gene, CDR1 corresponds to SGDLS and CDR2 to YYNGEE. V is cut back by 3 bases and J by 4 bases, with 4 bases in the junction unmatched. The sample belongs to a study of OX40 agonist ivuxolimab in advanced cancers. Looking at the study overall: Ivuxolimab was an agonistic, fully human IgG2 monoclonal antibody directed against OX40 (CD134), a costimulatory receptor. Intravenous ivuxolimab was administered to patients every 2 weeks at six dose levels: 0.01, 0.1, 0.3, 1.5, 3 and 10 mg/kg. Among the approximately 54 dose-escalation patients, some 20 had hepatocellular carcinoma, 15 or so melanoma, 9 renal cell carcinoma and 9 head and neck cancer. The dose-escalation cohort was 80% to 90% male with a mean age of about 58 years, ranging from roughly 23 to 90. Prior anti-PD-1, anti-PD-L1 or anti-CTLA-4 therapy was permitted, and less than 45% of dose-escalation patients had received checkpoint inhibitors. Three dose-escalation patients achieved partial responses, one with hepatocellular carcinoma and two with cutaneous melanoma. The purpose of peripheral TCRbeta sequencing was to test whether ivuxolimab changed TCR sequence diversity and led to clonal T-cell expansion. The monotherapy dose-escalation portion (N of about 52 patients) of the phase I ivuxolimab trial is reported in the paper.

Patients with autoimmune disease history or receiving systemic immunosuppression were excluded from the trial. In every dose cohort, peripheral blood was drawn for TCR sequencing at baseline, cycle 4 day 1, and cycle 7 day 1. Samples were obtained from an open-label, multicenter, first-in-human phase I dose-escalation trial of ivuxolimab. Adults with locally advanced or metastatic melanoma, renal cell carcinoma, hepatocellular carcinoma or head and neck squamous cell carcinoma were enrolled in the trial. Before TCR sequencing, CD4+ and CD8+ T cells were separately sorted from peripheral blood. For sequencing of the TCRbeta CDR3 region, genomic DNA was extracted from the sorted cells. The immunoSEQ Assay was used for sequencing of TCRbeta CDR3 regions. This immuneACCESS table, as held by TCRdb, lists in-frame sequences with V and J called but not all clones. Of the missing ones, under half trace to an unresolved V gene in checked studies; the others have no known cause. The sample table records approximately 84,000 clones; around 94% of these occur just once. The ten largest clones capture 2% to 3% of the sample.

Findings and caveats that apply to the study as a whole: In partial responders in the 0.1-3.0 mg/kg groups, normalized peripheral clonal expansion was found to be among the lowest, especially among CD8+ T cells. Low levels of normalized T-cell clonal expansion were also seen in some patients who did not respond. At doses of 0.1 to 3.0 mg/kg, clonal expansion of both CD4+ and CD8+ blood T cells was observed from baseline to week 6. Which antigens the clonally expanded peripheral T cells were specific for was not determined. After ivuxolimab, expanded clones were on average more numerous among CD8+ T cells than among CD4+ T cells.

The sequenced sample was CD4+ or CD8+ T cells sorted from blood, obtained in a trial of the OX40 agonist ivuxolimab. The clonotype comes from an adult with an advanced solid tumor such as melanoma, head and neck, liver or kidney cancer. The chain is made from TRBV9 and TRBJ1-2, with 9 junctional bases fitting TRBD1. The bases are TGTGCCAGCAGCGCCGGGACAGGGCCCTATGGCTACACCTTC. This is translated as CASSAGTGPYGYTF. Outside the CDR3, residues come from the reference TRBV9 and TRBJ1-2 proteins, so the full variable domain is: DSGVTQTPKHLITATGQRVTLRCSPRSGDLSVYWYQQSLDQGLQFLIQYYNGEERAKGNILERFSAQQFPDLHSELNLSSLELGDSALYFCASSAGTGPYGYTFGSGTRLTVV.